These 2 T cell receptor beta chains share one sample of origin, sequenced in a study of T-cell reconstitution after alpha-beta-depleted transplantation in children (dated by TCRdb to about 2016). This specimen's treatment or condition label, per the study, means: allogeneic hematopoietic cell transplantation with graft depleted of TCRalphabeta T cells and CD19 B cells. Library preparation used PCR. The sequencer listed for this sample is Illumina HiSeq 2500. To normalize quantification of the TCRbeta repertoire, the TCR libraries were built with molecular barcoding that relied on unique molecular identifiers. In TCRdb, the public reads were trimmed at Q25 with fastp and aligned with MiXCR, with productive beta chains retained. Rows matching on CDR3 protein sequence are summarized as one entry with the most common DNA and genes. This sample has 450,000 to 550,000 distinct CDR3 sequences in its table, and about an eighth of those were observed once. 14% of the sample lies in the top ten.

The sequences come from PBMCs, mostly from graft donor cells, collected 180 days after TCRalphabeta/CD19-depleted stem cell transplant. These receptors came from a female patient aged 2-15 years who had a stem cell transplant for aplastic anemia, so the T cells may come from the graft donor.

The sample holds a few counts of this clonotype. The chain combines TRBV20-1 with TRBJ1-2; 9 positions match TRBD1. The germline V gene encodes CDR1 DFQATT and CDR2 SNEGSKA (reference sequence). J gave up 2 bases and V 0 bases, and 7 bases lay outside the gene matches. This CDR3 spans 16 amino acids. This CDR3 is CSAREDATGGNYGYTF. DNA for the CDR3: TGCAGTGCTAGAGAGGACGCGACAGGGGGGAACTATGGCTACACCTTC.

This clonotype was seen at least ten times. This chain connects TRBV28 to TRBJ2-1; D may be TRBD2 (5 bases). V was cut by 2 bases and J by 9 bases, with 8 bases left in between. Germline CDR1 is MDHEN and CDR2 is SYDVKM. The CDR3 totals 12 residues. This chain's CDR3 is CASSLEGSEQFF. In DNA form, the CDR3 reads TGTGCCAGCAGTTTAGAGGGTTCTGAGCAGTTCTTC.